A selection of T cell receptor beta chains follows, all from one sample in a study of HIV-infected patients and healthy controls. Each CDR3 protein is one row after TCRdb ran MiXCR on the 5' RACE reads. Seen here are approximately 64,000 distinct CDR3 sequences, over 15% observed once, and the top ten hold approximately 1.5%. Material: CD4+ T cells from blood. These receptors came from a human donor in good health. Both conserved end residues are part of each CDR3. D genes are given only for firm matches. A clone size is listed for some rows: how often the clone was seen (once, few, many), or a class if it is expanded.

DNA: TGCAGCGTAGACATCTATCTTGGGGCGACCCAGTACTTC; CDR3: CSVDIYLGATQYF; size: few; D: -; V: TRBV29-1; J: TRBJ2-5
DNA: TGCAGTGCTGTCCTGACTAGCGGCACAGATACGCAGTATTTT; CDR3: CSAVLTSGTDTQYF; size: -; D: TRBD2; V: TRBV20-1; J: TRBJ2-3
DNA: TGTGCCTGGAGTGCACTTTGGACAGGGAAAGCTTTCTTT; CDR3: CAWSALWTGKAFF; size: few; D: TRBD1; V: TRBV30; J: TRBJ1-1
DNA: TGTGCCAGCAGACTCTCTAGCGGGGCGACAGGAGATACGCAGTATTTT; CDR3: CASRLSSGATGDTQYF; size: many; D: TRBD2; V: TRBV7-2; J: TRBJ2-3
DNA: TGCGCCAGCAGCCCACAGGGACAGGGCTCAGATGGCTACACCTTC; CDR3: CASSPQGQGSDGYTF; size: -; D: TRBD1; V: TRBV5-1; J: TRBJ1-2
DNA: TGCAGTGCTAGGAGTCCGGGAACTAGCGGGAGGTCCTACAATGAGCAGTTCTTC; CDR3: CSARSPGTSGRSYNEQFF; size: many; D: TRBD2; V: TRBV20-1; J: TRBJ2-1
DNA: TGTGCCAGCAGTCCTTTACAGGGATATCGCGAGCAGTACTTC; CDR3: CASSPLQGYREQYF; size: few; D: -; V: TRBV6-1; J: TRBJ2-7
DNA: TGCAGCGTTGAACAGGCGGTCACAGATACGCAGTATTTT; CDR3: CSVEQAVTDTQYF; size: -; D: -; V: TRBV29-1; J: TRBJ2-3
DNA: TGTGCCAGCAGTTTAGCCTTAAGCGGGGGGGCGATACACATTCAGTACTTC; CDR3: CASSLALSGGAIHIQYF; size: -; D: TRBD2; V: TRBV12-3/TRBV12-4; J: TRBJ2-4
DNA: TGCAGTGCTTCGGTAGGGGACTACGAGCAGTACTTC; CDR3: CSASVGDYEQYF; size: many; D: -; V: TRBV20-1; J: TRBJ2-7
DNA: TGTGCCACCAGTGCAGGACAGGGATGGTCCTACGAGCAGTACTTC; CDR3: CATSAGQGWSYEQYF; size: -; D: TRBD1; V: TRBV24-1; J: TRBJ2-7
DNA: TGTGCCAGCAGCCCAGTTAGACGAACAGGGGCAACTAATGAAAAACTGTTTTTT; CDR3: CASSPVRRTGATNEKLFF; size: many; D: TRBD1; V: TRBV11-2; J: TRBJ1-4
DNA: TGTGCCAGCAGGGCGAACACTGAAGCTTTCTTT; CDR3: CASRANTEAFF; size: many; D: -; V: TRBV2; J: TRBJ1-1
DNA: TGTGCCAGCAGCTCCGGGACAGGGAACACCGGGGAGCTGTTTTTT; CDR3: CASSSGTGNTGELFF; size: -; D: TRBD1; V: TRBV5-4; J: TRBJ2-2
DNA: TGCGCCAGCAGGAGTACCCAGGGTTTCAATGAGCAGTTCTTC; CDR3: CASRSTQGFNEQFF; size: many; D: -; V: TRBV4-1; J: TRBJ2-1
DNA: TGCAGTGCTACGTCTCCGCTAGCCGGCACAGATACGCAGTATTTT; CDR3: CSATSPLAGTDTQYF; size: many; D: -; V: TRBV20-1; J: TRBJ2-3
DNA: TGTGCCAGCAGGATACAGGGAGTTGGAAGCACAGATACGCAGTATTTT; CDR3: CASRIQGVGSTDTQYF; size: -; D: -; V: TRBV11-2; J: TRBJ2-3
DNA: TGTGCCAGCAGTTTCGACAGGGGGGTTGAAGCTTTCTTT; CDR3: CASSFDRGVEAFF; size: -; D: TRBD1; V: TRBV12-3/TRBV12-4; J: TRBJ1-1
DNA: TGCAGTGCTGAAGGGGGGAAGCACACTGAAGCTTTCTTT; CDR3: CSAEGGKHTEAFF; size: -; D: -; V: TRBV20-1; J: TRBJ1-1
DNA: TGCAGCGTCGCTCAGGGGGTAGGGGATAATGAGCAGTTCTTC; CDR3: CSVAQGVGDNEQFF; size: few; D: TRBD1; V: TRBV29-1; J: TRBJ2-1
DNA: TGTGCCAGCAGCTTAGCAGGGATCACTGAAGCTTTCTTT; CDR3: CASSLAGITEAFF; size: medium-sized; D: -; V: TRBV7-9; J: TRBJ1-1
DNA: TGTGCCATCAGTCCCGGCATGCGGGGGGCCGCAGATACGCAGTATTTT; CDR3: CAISPGMRGAADTQYF; size: -; D: TRBD2; V: TRBV10-3; J: TRBJ2-3
DNA: TGTGCCAGCAGCGTAGGGGGGCGAGGGGGAAGGCTTGGGGCCAACGTCCTGACTTTC; CDR3: CASSVGGRGGRLGANVLTF; size: few; D: -; V: TRBV9; J: TRBJ2-6
DNA: TGTGCCAGCAGCTTAACGGTTCGCGGGGGGGCGCCAGATACGCAGTATTTT; CDR3: CASSLTVRGGAPDTQYF; size: -; D: TRBD2; V: TRBV7-2; J: TRBJ2-3
DNA: TGTGCCAGCAGGATCAAACGGGACAGGTACACTGAAGCTTTCTTT; CDR3: CASRIKRDRYTEAFF; size: -; D: TRBD1; V: TRBV27; J: TRBJ1-1
DNA: TGCAGTCTTAATCCCCACTCGTACACTGAAGCTTTCTTT; CDR3: CSLNPHSYTEAFF; size: -; D: -; V: TRBV20-1; J: TRBJ1-1
DNA: TGTGCCAGCAGCTTACCCACCGGGACAGGGAGTAATGAGCAGTTCTTC; CDR3: CASSLPTGTGSNEQFF; size: many; D: TRBD1; V: TRBV7-3; J: TRBJ2-1
DNA: TGTGCCTGGAGTGTAAAGGACACCATATATTTT; CDR3: CAWSVKDTIYF; size: few; D: -; V: TRBV30; J: TRBJ1-3
DNA: TGTGCCAGCAGAACGACTAGCACAGATACGCAGTATTTT; CDR3: CASRTTSTDTQYF; size: many; D: -; V: TRBV12-3/TRBV12-4; J: TRBJ2-3
DNA: TGTGCCAGCAGCCAACGGACAGGGCATAATCAGCCCCAGCATTTT; CDR3: CASSQRTGHNQPQHF; size: few; D: TRBD1; V: TRBV12-3/TRBV12-4; J: TRBJ1-5
DNA: TGTGCCAGCAGTGGCCCCCTTCGGGAGTCTGGGAATGAGCAGTTCTTC; CDR3: CASSGPLRESGNEQFF; size: -; D: -; V: TRBV6-1; J: TRBJ2-1
DNA: TGCAGTGCTAGATTGGGCACAGATACGCAGTATTTT; CDR3: CSARLGTDTQYF; size: many; D: -; V: TRBV20-1; J: TRBJ2-3
DNA: TGTGCCAGCAGCCGAAGTACAGGGAACCAAGAGACCCAGTACTTC; CDR3: CASSRSTGNQETQYF; size: -; D: -; V: TRBV5-5; J: TRBJ2-5
DNA: TGTGCCAGCAGTTCTATCGGGTATACTGAAGCTTTCTTT; CDR3: CASSSIGYTEAFF; size: many; D: -; V: TRBV6-2/TRBV6-3; J: TRBJ1-1
DNA: TGTGCCAGCAGCTTAATGGGTCAGCCCCAGCATTTT; CDR3: CASSLMGQPQHF; size: -; D: -; V: TRBV7-2; J: TRBJ1-5
DNA: TGTGCCAGCAGTCAGAAACCCCCGGGAACCGGCAGCAATCAGCCCCAGCATTTT; CDR3: CASSQKPPGTGSNQPQHF; size: -; D: -; V: TRBV27; J: TRBJ1-5
DNA: TGTGCCAGCAGCTTAGATTTCGGCCAGGGAAAAAACATTCAGTACTTC; CDR3: CASSLDFGQGKNIQYF; size: few; D: -; V: TRBV11-3; J: TRBJ2-4
DNA: TGCAGCGTGGAAAACCTGCACCCTGAAGCTTTCTTT; CDR3: CSVENLHPEAFF; size: few; D: -; V: TRBV29-1; J: TRBJ1-1
DNA: TGTGCCAGCAGTCTGCAGGGGGCCTATAATTCACCCCTCCACTTT; CDR3: CASSLQGAYNSPLHF; size: many; D: TRBD1; V: TRBV2; J: TRBJ1-6
DNA: TGTGCCAGCAGCTTAGTGACTAGTTCCCACAATGAGCAGTTCTTC; CDR3: CASSLVTSSHNEQFF; size: many; D: -; V: TRBV11-2; J: TRBJ2-1
DNA: TGTGCCAGCAGTTACGGTGTGGGAGGAGGAGGCTACAATGAGCAGTTCTTC; CDR3: CASSYGVGGGGYNEQFF; size: -; D: -; V: TRBV6-5; J: TRBJ2-1
DNA: TGCGCCAGCAGCTTGAGCCCCGGACCTGGGGCCAACGTCCTGACTTTC; CDR3: CASSLSPGPGANVLTF; size: few; D: -; V: TRBV5-1; J: TRBJ2-6
DNA: TGTGCCAGCAGACCAGACGCAGGCTATAATTCACCCCTCCACTTT; CDR3: CASRPDAGYNSPLHF; size: many; D: -; V: TRBV2; J: TRBJ1-6
DNA: TGTGCCACCAGCAGAGATATACAGCTTGCCAAAAACATTCAGTACTTC; CDR3: CATSRDIQLAKNIQYF; size: many; D: -; V: TRBV15; J: TRBJ2-4
DNA: TGCAGCGTCGCGGCAAAAAGGGCAGATACGCAGTATTTT; CDR3: CSVAAKRADTQYF; size: many; D: -; V: TRBV29-1; J: TRBJ2-3
DNA: TGCAGTGCTAGCGATCAAAGCTATGGCTACACCTTC; CDR3: CSASDQSYGYTF; size: few; D: -; V: TRBV20-1; J: TRBJ1-2
DNA: TGTGCCAGCAGCTCCGACAGGGTCAATCAGCCCCAGCATTTT; CDR3: CASSSDRVNQPQHF; size: many; D: TRBD1; V: TRBV7-9; J: TRBJ1-5
DNA: TGTGCCAGCAGCTTTACAAAGGGGGGTGCGGACACTGAAGCTTTCTTT; CDR3: CASSFTKGGADTEAFF; size: few; D: -; V: TRBV5-5; J: TRBJ1-1
DNA: TGCAGCGGCACAGGGTCGGGCACAGATACGCAGTATTTT; CDR3: CSGTGSGTDTQYF; size: few; D: -; V: TRBV29-1; J: TRBJ2-3
DNA: TGTGCCAGCTCACCCGGGGGACGTAGCGAGCAGTACTTC; CDR3: CASSPGGRSEQYF; size: many; D: -; V: TRBV18; J: TRBJ2-7
DNA: TGTGCCAGCAGTCCCGATGACAGGGATGGCAATCAGCCCCAGCATTTT; CDR3: CASSPDDRDGNQPQHF; size: few; D: TRBD1; V: TRBV6-5; J: TRBJ1-5
DNA: TGTGCCACCAGCAGAGATCTTCCCAACGCAGCTTTCTTT; CDR3: CATSRDLPNAAFF; size: -; D: -; V: TRBV15; J: TRBJ1-1
DNA: TGTGCCAGCAGCTTATACCCTAGCGGGGCGGACGCGGCTGAAGCTTTCTTT; CDR3: CASSLYPSGADAAEAFF; size: many; D: -; V: TRBV7-8; J: TRBJ1-1
DNA: TGTGCCAGCAGCCTAACTAGCGTCAATGAGCAGTTCTTC; CDR3: CASSLTSVNEQFF; size: once; D: TRBD2; V: TRBV14; J: TRBJ2-1
DNA: TGTGCCATCAGTGCCGTGGACTATGGCTACACCTTC; CDR3: CAISAVDYGYTF; size: -; D: -; V: TRBV10-3; J: TRBJ1-2
DNA: TGCAGTGCTAGAGCCCCCTTACGCAATGAGCAGTTCTTC; CDR3: CSARAPLRNEQFF; size: many; D: -; V: TRBV20-1; J: TRBJ2-1
DNA: TGTGCCAGCAGCCCCAGACAGGCTACCTATGGCTACACCTTC; CDR3: CASSPRQATYGYTF; size: -; D: -; V: TRBV7-9; J: TRBJ1-2
DNA: TGCAGTGCTAGTTGGGACAGGGCGTCTTACGAGCAGTACTTC; CDR3: CSASWDRASYEQYF; size: -; D: TRBD1; V: TRBV20-1; J: TRBJ2-7
DNA: TGTGCCAGCAGCTTAGACAGCGGGGGTCTCACAGATACGCAGTATTTT; CDR3: CASSLDSGGLTDTQYF; size: -; D: TRBD2; V: TRBV7-6; J: TRBJ2-3
DNA: TGCAGTGCTAGACCCCCCGAAACAGATACGCAGTATTTT; CDR3: CSARPPETDTQYF; size: few; D: -; V: TRBV20-1; J: TRBJ2-3